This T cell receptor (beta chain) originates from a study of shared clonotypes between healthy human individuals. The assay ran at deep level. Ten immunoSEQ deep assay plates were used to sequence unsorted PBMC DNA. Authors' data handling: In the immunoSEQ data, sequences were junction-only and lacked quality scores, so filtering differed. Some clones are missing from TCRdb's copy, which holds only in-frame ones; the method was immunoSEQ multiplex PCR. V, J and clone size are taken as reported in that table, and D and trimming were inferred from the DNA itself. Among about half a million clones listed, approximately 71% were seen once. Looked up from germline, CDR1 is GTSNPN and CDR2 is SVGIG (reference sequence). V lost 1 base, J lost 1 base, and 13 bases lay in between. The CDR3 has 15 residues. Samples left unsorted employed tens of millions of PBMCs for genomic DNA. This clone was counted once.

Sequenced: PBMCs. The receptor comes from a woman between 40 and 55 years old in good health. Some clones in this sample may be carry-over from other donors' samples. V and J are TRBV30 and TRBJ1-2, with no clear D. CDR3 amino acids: CAWSGATLFNYGYTF. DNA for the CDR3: TGTGCCTGGAGTGGGGCTACTTTGTTTAACTATGGCTACACCTTC.